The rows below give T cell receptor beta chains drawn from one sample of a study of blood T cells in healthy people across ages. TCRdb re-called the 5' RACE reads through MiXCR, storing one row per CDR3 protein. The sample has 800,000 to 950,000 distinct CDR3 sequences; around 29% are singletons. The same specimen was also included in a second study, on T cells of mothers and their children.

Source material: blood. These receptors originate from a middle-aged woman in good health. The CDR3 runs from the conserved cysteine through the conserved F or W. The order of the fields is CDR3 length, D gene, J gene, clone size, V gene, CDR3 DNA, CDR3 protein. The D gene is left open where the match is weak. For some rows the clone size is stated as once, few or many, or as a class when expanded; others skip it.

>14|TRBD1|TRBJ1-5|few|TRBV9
TGTGCCAGCAGCGGAATGACAGGGGTCCAGCCCCAGCATTTT
CASSGMTGVQPQHF
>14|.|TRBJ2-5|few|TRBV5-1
TGCGCCAGCAGCTTGGATACACTCCAAGAGACCCAGTACTTC
CASSLDTLQETQYF
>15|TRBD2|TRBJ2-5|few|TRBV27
TGTGCCAGCAGTTTAGGTAGCGGGGAACAAGAGACCCAGTACTTC
CASSLGSGEQETQYF
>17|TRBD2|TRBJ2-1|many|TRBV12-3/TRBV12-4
TGTGCCAGCAGCCCAACGGGGCGAGCGGGGGGGCAGGGAGAGCAGTTCTTC
CASSPTGRAGGQGEQFF
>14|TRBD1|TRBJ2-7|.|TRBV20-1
TGCAGTGCGCTGGACAGGGGGTACTCCTACGAGCAGTACTTC
CSALDRGYSYEQYF
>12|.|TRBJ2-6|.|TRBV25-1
TGTGCCAGCAGTGAAGGGGCCAACGTCCTGACTTTC
CASSEGANVLTF
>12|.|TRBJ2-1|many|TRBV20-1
TGCAGTGCTAGAGATCTGGCCAATGAGCAGTTCTTC
CSARDLANEQFF
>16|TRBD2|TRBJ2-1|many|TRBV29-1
TGCAGCGTTGATCTAAGAACTAGCGGGGGCTACAATGAGCAGTTCTTC
CSVDLRTSGGYNEQFF
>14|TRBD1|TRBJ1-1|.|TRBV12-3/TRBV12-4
TGTGCCAGCACACTCTTTACAGGGGGCACTGAAGCTTTCTTT
CASTLFTGGTEAFF
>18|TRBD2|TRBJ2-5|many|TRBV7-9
TGTGCCAGCAGCTTAGGGACTAGCGGACAAATCAAGCAGAAGACCCAGTACTTC
CASSLGTSGQIKQKTQYF
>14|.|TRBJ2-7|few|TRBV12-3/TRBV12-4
TGTGCCAGCAGTTTTTTCAGGGATGTCGACGAGCAGTACTTC
CASSFFRDVDEQYF
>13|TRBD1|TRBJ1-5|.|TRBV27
TGTGCCAGCAGCTACACAGGGGATCAGCCCCAGCATTTT
CASSYTGDQPQHF
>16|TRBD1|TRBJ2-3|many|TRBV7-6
TGTGCCAGCAGCTCCGTACAGGGGGCTTTTGCAGATACGCAGTATTTT
CASSSVQGAFADTQYF
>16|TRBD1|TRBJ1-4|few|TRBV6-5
TGTGCCAGCAAGCGACAGGGGGCGCTTCGGGATGAAAAACTGTTTTTT
CASKRQGALRDEKLFF
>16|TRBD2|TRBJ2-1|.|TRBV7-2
TGTGCCAGCAGCTTCCGGCGGGGGAGCTCCTACAATGAGCAGTTCTTC
CASSFRRGSSYNEQFF
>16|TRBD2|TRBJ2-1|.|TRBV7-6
TGTGCCAGCAGCTTAACTAGCGGGGGTTCTTACAATGGGCAGTTCTTC
CASSLTSGGSYNGQFF
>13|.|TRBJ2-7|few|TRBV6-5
TGTGCCAGCAGCCCGCCGCACTCCTACGAGCAGTACTTC
CASSPPHSYEQYF
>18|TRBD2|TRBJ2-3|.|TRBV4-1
TGCGCCAGCAGCCAAGACCTGACTAGCGCCTCTAGCACAGATACGCAGTATTTT
CASSQDLTSASSTDTQYF
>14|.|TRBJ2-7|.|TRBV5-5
TGTGCCAGCAGTTTCGGTACTGGTCTCTACGAGCAGTACTTC
CASSFGTGLYEQYF
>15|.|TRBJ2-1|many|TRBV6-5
TGTGCCAGCAGCCGTGTAAGGGGGGGCTACAATGAGCAGTTCTTC
CASSRVRGGYNEQFF
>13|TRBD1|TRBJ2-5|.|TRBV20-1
TGCAGTGTTTTGACAGGGTTTGGAGAGACCCAGTACTTC
CSVLTGFGETQYF
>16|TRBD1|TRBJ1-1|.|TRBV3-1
TGTGCCAGCAGCCAAGACGGAGGGGGCCGAAACACTGAAGCTTTCTTT
CASSQDGGGRNTEAFF
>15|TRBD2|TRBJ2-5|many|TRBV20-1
TGCAGTGCTAGAGATCAGCCTAGCGGGGACAAGACCCAGTACTTC
CSARDQPSGDKTQYF
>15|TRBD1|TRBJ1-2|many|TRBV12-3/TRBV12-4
TGTGCCAGCAGTTTGGGGACAGGGGGATGGAATGGCTACACCTTC
CASSLGTGGWNGYTF
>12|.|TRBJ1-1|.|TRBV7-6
TGTGCCAGCAGCTGGGACGGTGGAGAAGCTTTCTTT
CASSWDGGEAFF
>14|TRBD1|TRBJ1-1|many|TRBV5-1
TGTGCCAGCAGCTCTCGACAGGGGAACACTGAAGCTTTCTTT
CASSSRQGNTEAFF
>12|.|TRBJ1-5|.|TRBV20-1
TGCAGTGCTAGACTAGGGAATCAGCCCCAGCATTTT
CSARLGNQPQHF
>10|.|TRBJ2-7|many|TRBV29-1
TGCAGCGTTGGACAGACCGAGCAGTACTTC
CSVGQTEQYF
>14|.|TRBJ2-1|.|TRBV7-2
TGTGCCAGCAGGATTTTGGCGGGCCGAGAGACCCAGTTCTTC
CASRILAGRETQFF
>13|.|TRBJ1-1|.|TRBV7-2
TGTGCCAGCAGCTTTAATCAGGGCACTGAAGCTTTCTTT
CASSFNQGTEAFF
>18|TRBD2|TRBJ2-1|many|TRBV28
TGTGCCAGCAGTTTAATACTAGCGGGGGGGCCCTCCTACAATGAGCAGTTCTTC
CASSLILAGGPSYNEQFF
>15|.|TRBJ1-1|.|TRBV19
TGTGCCAGTAGTATTCGGACACCTATGAACACTGAAGCTTTCTTT
CASSIRTPMNTEAFF
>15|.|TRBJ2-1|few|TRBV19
TGTGCCAGTAGTATAGGTGGGGGGGCCGGGAATGAGCAGTTCTTC
CASSIGGGAGNEQFF
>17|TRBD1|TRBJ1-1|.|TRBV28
TGTGCCGGCAGTTTCGTGACAGGGGGGGTGATGAACACTGAAGCTTTCTTT
CAGSFVTGGVMNTEAFF
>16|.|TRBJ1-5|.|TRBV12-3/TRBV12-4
TGTGCCAGCAGTCCCCGGGCCCCGAATGATGTTCAGCCCCAGCATTTT
CASSPRAPNDVQPQHF
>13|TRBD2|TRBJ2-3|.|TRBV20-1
TGCAGTGCTCTGACTAGCCTTACAAATACGCAGTATTTT
CSALTSLTNTQYF
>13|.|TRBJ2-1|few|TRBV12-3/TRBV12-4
TGTGCCAGCAGCCCCCTCTCGTCAGGGACGCAGTTCTTC
CASSPLSSGTQFF
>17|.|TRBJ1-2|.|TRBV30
TGTGCCTCGAAACTCCGGACAGAGCGCTTTTTTAACTATGGCTACACCTTC
CASKLRTERFFNYGYTF
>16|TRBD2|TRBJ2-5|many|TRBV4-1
TGCGCCAGCAGCCGCGGTCATAGCGGGAACCAAGAGACCCAGTACTTC
CASSRGHSGNQETQYF
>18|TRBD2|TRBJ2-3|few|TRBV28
TGTGCCAGCAAGATCGGGACTAGCGGGGGGTATAGCACAGATACGCAGTATTTT
CASKIGTSGGYSTDTQYF
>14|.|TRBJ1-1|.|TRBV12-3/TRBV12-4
TGTGCCAGCAACCAATCCTCAGGGACCTATGAAGCTTTCTTT
CASNQSSGTYEAFF